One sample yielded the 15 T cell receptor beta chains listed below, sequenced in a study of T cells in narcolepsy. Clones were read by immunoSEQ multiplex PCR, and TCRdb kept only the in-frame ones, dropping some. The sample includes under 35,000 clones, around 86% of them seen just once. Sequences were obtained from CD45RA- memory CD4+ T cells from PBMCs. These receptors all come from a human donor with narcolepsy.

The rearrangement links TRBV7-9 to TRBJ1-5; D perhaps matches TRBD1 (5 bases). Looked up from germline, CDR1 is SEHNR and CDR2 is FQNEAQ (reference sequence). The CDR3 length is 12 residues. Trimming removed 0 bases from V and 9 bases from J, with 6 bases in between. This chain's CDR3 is CASSLAGGPQHF. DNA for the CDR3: TGTGCCAGCAGCTTAGCGGGGGGGCCCCAGCATTTT.

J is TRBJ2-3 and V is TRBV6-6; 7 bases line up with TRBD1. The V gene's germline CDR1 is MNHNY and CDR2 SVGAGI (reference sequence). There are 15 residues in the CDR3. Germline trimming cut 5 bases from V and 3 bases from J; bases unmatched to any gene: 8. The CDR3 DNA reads TGTGCCAGCAGTAGAGGGGGCAAGGAGACAGATACGCAGTATTTT. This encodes CASSRGGKETDTQYF.

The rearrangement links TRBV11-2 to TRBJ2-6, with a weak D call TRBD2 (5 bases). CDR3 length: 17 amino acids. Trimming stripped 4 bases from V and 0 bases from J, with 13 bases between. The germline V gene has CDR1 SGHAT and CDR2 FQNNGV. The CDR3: CASSSRTADSGANVLTF. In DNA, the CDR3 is TGTGCCAGCAGCTCAAGGACTGCGGACTCTGGGGCCAACGTCCTGACTTTC.

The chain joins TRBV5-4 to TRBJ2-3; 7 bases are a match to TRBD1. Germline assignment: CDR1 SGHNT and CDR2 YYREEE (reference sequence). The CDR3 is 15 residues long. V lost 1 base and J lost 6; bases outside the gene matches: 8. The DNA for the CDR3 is TGTGCCAGCAGCTTGTTTAGGGGGCGGCCGGATACGCAGTATTTT. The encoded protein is CASSLFRGRPDTQYF.

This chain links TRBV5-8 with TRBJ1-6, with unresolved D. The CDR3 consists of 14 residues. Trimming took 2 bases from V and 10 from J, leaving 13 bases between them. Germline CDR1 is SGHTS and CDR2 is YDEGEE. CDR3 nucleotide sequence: TGTGCCAGCAGCTTCCACCGGACTCAATCACCCCTCCACTTT. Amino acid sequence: CASSFHRTQSPLHF.

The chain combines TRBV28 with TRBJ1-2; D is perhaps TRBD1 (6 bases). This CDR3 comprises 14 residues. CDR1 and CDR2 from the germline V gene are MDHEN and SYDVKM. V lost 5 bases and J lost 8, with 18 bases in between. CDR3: CASSPGHSRPGYTF. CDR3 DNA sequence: TGTGCCAGCAGTCCGGGACACTCCCGGCCGGGCTACACCTTC.

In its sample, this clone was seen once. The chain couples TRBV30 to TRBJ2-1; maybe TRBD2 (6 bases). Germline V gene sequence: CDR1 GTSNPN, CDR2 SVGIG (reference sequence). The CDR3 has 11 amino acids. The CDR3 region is CARGSYNEQFF. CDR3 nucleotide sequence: TGTGCACGGGGGTCCTACAATGAGCAGTTCTTC.

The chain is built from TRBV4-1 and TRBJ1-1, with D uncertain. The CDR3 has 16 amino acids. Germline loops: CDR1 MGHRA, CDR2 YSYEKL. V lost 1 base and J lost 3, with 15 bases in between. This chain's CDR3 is CASSQAPGIEDTEAFF. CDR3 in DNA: TGCGCCAGCAGCCAAGCCCCCGGGATTGAGGACACTGAAGCTTTCTTT.

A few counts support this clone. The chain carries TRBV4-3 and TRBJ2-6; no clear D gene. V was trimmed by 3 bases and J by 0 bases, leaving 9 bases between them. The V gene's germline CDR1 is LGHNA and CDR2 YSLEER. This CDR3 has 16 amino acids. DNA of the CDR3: TGCGCCAGCAGCCATATGGACCCCTCTGGGGCCAACGTCCTGACTTTC. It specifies CASSHMDPSGANVLTF.

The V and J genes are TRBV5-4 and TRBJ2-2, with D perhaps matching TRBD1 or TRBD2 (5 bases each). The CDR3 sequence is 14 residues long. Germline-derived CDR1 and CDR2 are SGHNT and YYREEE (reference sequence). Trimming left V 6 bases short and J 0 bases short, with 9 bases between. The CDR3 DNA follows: TGTGCCAGCAACCGGGACCCGAACACCGGGGAGCTGTTTTTT. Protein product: CASNRDPNTGELFF.

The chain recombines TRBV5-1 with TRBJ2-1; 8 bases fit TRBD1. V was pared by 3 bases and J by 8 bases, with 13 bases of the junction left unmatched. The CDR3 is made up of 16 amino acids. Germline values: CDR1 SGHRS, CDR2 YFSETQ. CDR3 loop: CASSSIQGARSYEQFF. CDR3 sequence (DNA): TGCGCCAGCAGCTCCATTCAGGGGGCTCGTAGCTATGAGCAGTTCTTC. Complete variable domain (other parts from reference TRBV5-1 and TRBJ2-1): KAGVTQTPRYLIKTRGQQVTLSCSPISGHRSVSWYQQTPGQGLQFLFEYFSETQRNKGNFPGRFSGRQFSNSRSEMNVSTLELGDSALYLCASSSIQGARSYEQFFGPGTRLTVL.

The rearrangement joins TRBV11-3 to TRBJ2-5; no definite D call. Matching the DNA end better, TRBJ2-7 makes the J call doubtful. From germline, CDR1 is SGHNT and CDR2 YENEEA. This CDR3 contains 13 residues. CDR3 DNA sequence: TGTGCCAGCAGCTTAGATAGGGACTACGAGCAGTACTTC. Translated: CASSLDRDYEQYF.

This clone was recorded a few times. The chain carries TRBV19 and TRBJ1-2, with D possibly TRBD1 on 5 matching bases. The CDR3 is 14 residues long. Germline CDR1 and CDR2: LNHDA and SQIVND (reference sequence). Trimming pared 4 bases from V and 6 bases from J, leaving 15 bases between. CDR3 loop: CASSTGLPPHGYTF. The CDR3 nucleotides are TGTGCCAGTAGTACGGGACTCCCGCCCCATGGCTACACCTTC.

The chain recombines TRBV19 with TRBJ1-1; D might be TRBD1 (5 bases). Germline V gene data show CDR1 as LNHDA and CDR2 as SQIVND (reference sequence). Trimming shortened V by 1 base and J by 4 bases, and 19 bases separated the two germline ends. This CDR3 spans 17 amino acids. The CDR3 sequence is CASSIGRGAGVTTEAFF. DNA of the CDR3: TGTGCCAGTAGTATAGGGCGAGGGGCCGGGGTCACCACTGAAGCTTTCTTT.

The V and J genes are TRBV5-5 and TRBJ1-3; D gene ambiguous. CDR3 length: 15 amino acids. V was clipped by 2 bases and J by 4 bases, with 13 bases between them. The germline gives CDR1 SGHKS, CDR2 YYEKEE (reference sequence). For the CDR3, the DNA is TGTGCCAGCAGCTTATTGATTTCGACCGGAAACACCATATATTTT. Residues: CASSLLISTGNTIYF. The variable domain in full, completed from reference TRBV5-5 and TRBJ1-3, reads DAGVTQSPTHLIKTRGQQVTLRCSPISGHKSVSWYQQVLGQGPQFIFQYYEKEERGRGNFPDRFSARQFPNYSSELNVNALLLGDSALYLCASSLLISTGNTIYFGEGSWLTVV.